Detailed here is one T cell receptor beta chain. What it binds is unknown. The sample comes from a study of T cells in Graves' hyperthyroidism and ophthalmopathy. Study conclusions and caveats: Stable hyperthyroidism was told apart from ophthalmopathy by a model built on 13 V-J features.

Authors of the study amplified TCR beta CDR3 regions from RNA transcripts. When the TCR CDR3 underwent first-round RT-PCR, the HTBI primer set was used. TCRdb fed the multiplex PCR reads into MiXCR, producing one record per CDR3 protein. Here the sample spans approximately 380,000 distinct CDR3 sequences, about 19% being singletons. Over 18 months, lack of ophthalmopathy progression marked Graves' hyperthyroidism as stable. Diagnosis relied on clinical symptoms, serum thyroxine and TRAb, thyroid ultrasound and orbital computed tomography. The CDR3 is 14 residues long. V was cut by 4 bases and J by 4 bases, with 13 bases left in between. Germline V gene data show CDR1 as MNHEY and CDR2 as SVGEGT.

The source is a woman in her late teens or twenties with Graves' hyperthyroidism. Input material: blood. The chain employs TRBV6-2 or TRBV6-3 and TRBJ1-2; D unclear. The CDR3 sequence: CASSSTSRLYGYTF. CDR3 nucleotide sequence: TGTGCCAGCAGTTCCACATCCCGGCTCTATGGCTACACCTTC.